The clone carrying this TCR beta chain appeared a few times. Its antigen is unidentified. These data originate in a study of cytomegalovirus exposure and HLA in healthy donors. Across the study: Most donors, more than 80% of around 400 genotyped, fell in the Caucasian-associated ancestry cluster.

Sampled while nominally healthy, donors likely had unrecorded immune exposures. Overall study results and limits: Later analysis identified 16,951 TCR beta sequences associated with HLA alleles, using a false discovery rate threshold of 0.05. Accurate prediction of most subjects' HLA-A and HLA-B alleles from TCR beta sequences was reported.

The CDR3 contains 14 residues. Trimming at V came to 6 bases and at J to 8 bases, leaving 6 bases not matched to a gene. Looked up from germline, CDR1 is MNHEY and CDR2 is SVGAGI. PCR primers comprised 60 Vbeta and 13 Jbeta primers. Generated by immunoSEQ multiplex PCR, the TCRdb table keeps only in-frame clones and is missing some. The sample lists about 140,000 clones; 82% were seen once. The specimen was PBMCs. The V gene is TRBV6-5, the J gene TRBJ1-6, with 8 bases that match TRBD1. The source is a woman between 40 and 50 years old in good health and CMV-seronegative. CDR3 DNA sequence: TGTGCCAGCAGCCGGACAGGGTGGGATTCACCCCTCCACTTT. This gives the protein CASSRTGWDSPLHF.